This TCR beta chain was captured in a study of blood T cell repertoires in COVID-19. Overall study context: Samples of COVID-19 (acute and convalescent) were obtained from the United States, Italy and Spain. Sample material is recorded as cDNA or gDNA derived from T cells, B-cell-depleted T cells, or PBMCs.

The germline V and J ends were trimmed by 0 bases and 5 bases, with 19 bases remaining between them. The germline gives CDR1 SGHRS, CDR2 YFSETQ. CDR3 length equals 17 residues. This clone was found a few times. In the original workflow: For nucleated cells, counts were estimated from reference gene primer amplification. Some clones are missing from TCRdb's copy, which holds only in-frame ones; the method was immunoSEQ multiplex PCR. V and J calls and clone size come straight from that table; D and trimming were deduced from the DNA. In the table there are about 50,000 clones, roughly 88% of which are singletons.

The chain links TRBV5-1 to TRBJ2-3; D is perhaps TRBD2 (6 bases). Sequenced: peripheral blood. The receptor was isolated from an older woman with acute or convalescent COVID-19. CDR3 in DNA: TGCGCCAGCAGCTTGGCCTACCTTGGAGGAGGGATAGATACGCAGTATTTT. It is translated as CASSLAYLGGGIDTQYF.